The rows below give T cell receptor beta chains drawn from one sample of a study of T cell clonotyping in hematopoietic cell transplantation. Sequencing used immunoSEQ multiplex PCR; TCRdb keeps in-frame clones, though not all of them. Of about 76,000 clones detected, 90% to 97% appear once; the ten largest clones hold roughly 1.5%. The starting material was peripheral blood mononuclear cells, obtained before stem cell transplant. The receptors here all came from a woman between 45 and 65 years old with acute myeloid leukemia. Some clones in this sample may be carry-over from other donors' samples. Each CDR3 is given with its conserved first and last residue. The order of the fields is clone size, V gene, D gene, J gene, CDR3 protein, CDR3 DNA. D genes are given only for firm matches. Not all rows give a size; the values are once, few, many and, for expanded clones, a class.

>once|TRBV2|NA|TRBJ1-1
CASSEANKGLNTEAFF
TGTGCCAGCAGTGAAGCGAATAAGGGGCTAAACACTGAAGCTTTCTTT
>NA|TRBV19|NA|TRBJ2-7
CASKPRDSRGDEQYF
TGTGCCAGTAAGCCCCGCGACAGTCGGGGCGACGAGCAGTACTTC
>NA|TRBV6-1|NA|TRBJ2-3
CASSARFWGTDTQYF
TGTGCCAGCAGCGCCCGGTTTTGGGGTACAGATACGCAGTATTTT
>NA|TRBV27|NA|TRBJ2-7
CASSLQGPPYEQYF
TGTGCCAGCAGTTTACAGGGGCCACCCTACGAGCAGTACTTC
>NA|TRBV5-6|NA|TRBJ1-4
CASSLTNWDANEKLFF
TGTGCCAGCAGCCTCACAAATTGGGACGCTAATGAAAAACTGTTTTTT
>NA|TRBV11-1|NA|TRBJ1-2
CASSPERDGYYGYTF
TGTGCCAGCAGCCCAGAGCGGGACGGATACTATGGCTACACCTTC
>NA|TRBV7-3|NA|TRBJ2-5
CASSLTRGETQYF
TGTGCCAGCAGCTTAACGAGGGGGGAGACCCAGTACTTC
>NA|TRBV30|NA|TRBJ1-5
CAWTQGLYSNQPQHF
TGTGCCTGGACGCAGGGATTATATAGCAATCAGCCCCAGCATTTT
>NA|TRBV19|TRBD1|TRBJ1-6
CASSRQGARNSPLHF
TGTGCCAGTAGTCGACAGGGGGCTCGGAATTCACCCCTCCACTTT
>NA|TRBV11-2|NA|TRBJ2-4
CASSLGGIKNIQYF
TGTGCCAGCAGCTTAGGGGGAATCAAAAACATTCAGTACTTC
>NA|TRBV6-5|NA|TRBJ1-1
CASSEIAGSGFF
TGTGCCAGCAGTGAAATCGCGGGATCGGGTTTCTTT
>few|TRBV10-3|NA|TRBJ2-7
CAISGEDNSYEQYF
TGTGCCATCAGTGGGGAGGACAACTCCTACGAGCAGTACTTC
>NA|TRBV5-1|TRBD2|TRBJ2-3
CASSLALAVFPDTQYF
TGCGCCAGCAGCTTGGCACTAGCGGTCTTCCCAGATACGCAGTATTTT
>NA|TRBV2|NA|TRBJ2-7
CASMGIPDYEQYF
TGTGCCAGCATGGGCATCCCCGACTACGAGCAGTACTTC
>NA|TRBV25-1|NA|TRBJ2-3
CASSALGDATDTQYF
TGTGCCAGCAGTGCTCTCGGGGACGCCACAGATACGCAGTATTTT
>NA|TRBV6-1|NA|TRBJ2-7
CASSVSWTNFHEQYF
TGTGCCAGCAGTGTCAGTTGGACGAATTTCCACGAGCAGTACTTC
>NA|TRBV19|NA|TRBJ1-1
CASMETEEAFF
TGTGCCAGTATGGAGACTGAAGAAGCTTTCTTT
>NA|TRBV6-7|TRBD2|TRBJ2-7
CASSYPSGTSYEQYF
TGTGCCAGCAGTTACCCTAGCGGTACCTCCTACGAGCAGTACTTC
>NA|TRBV2|NA|TRBJ1-4
CASRGHPGATNEKLFF
TGTGCCAGCAGGGGACACCCTGGGGCAACTAATGAAAAACTGTTTTTT
>NA|TRBV13|TRBD1|TRBJ2-7
CASSGTGGAYEQYF
TGTGCCAGCAGTGGGACAGGGGGTGCCTACGAGCAGTACTTC
>NA|TRBV30|NA|TRBJ2-7
CAWSVRTHLEQYF
TGTGCCTGGAGTGTACGCACGCACCTCGAGCAGTACTTC
>NA|TRBV20-1|NA|TRBJ2-3
CSAPRVNTQYF
TGCAGTGCCCCCCGGGTCAATACGCAGTATTTT
>NA|TRBV25-1|NA|TRBJ1-3
CASRESGKGNTIYF
TGTGCCAGCAGAGAATCAGGGAAAGGAAACACCATATATTTT
>NA|TRBV7-2|TRBD1|TRBJ2-7
CASSDRGRGYEQYF
TGTGCCAGCAGCGACAGGGGGCGCGGGTACGAGCAGTACTTC
>NA|TRBV2|NA|TRBJ1-2
CASSQDRWGYGYTF
TGTGCCAGCAGTCAGGACAGATGGGGCTATGGCTACACCTTC
>NA|TRBV7-3|NA|TRBJ1-1
CASSFEGHTEAFF
TGTGCCAGCAGCTTTGAAGGGCATACTGAAGCTTTCTTT
>NA|TRBV7-3|NA|TRBJ1-1
CASSPRGGTEAFF
TGTGCCAGCAGCCCAAGGGGGGGCACTGAAGCTTTCTTT
>NA|TRBV6-5|NA|TRBJ1-5
CASIDRFYSNQPQHF
TGTGCCAGCATCGACAGGTTTTATAGCAATCAGCCCCAGCATTTT
>NA|TRBV19|NA|TRBJ1-1
CASSIVWQNTGGNTEAFF
TGTGCCAGTAGTATAGTGTGGCAGAACACAGGTGGGAACACTGAAGCTTTCTTT
>NA|TRBV27|NA|TRBJ1-1
CASSPGVGGVTEAFF
TGTGCCAGCAGCCCCGGCGTCGGAGGGGTCACTGAAGCTTTCTTT
>once|TRBV29-1|TRBD1|TRBJ2-6
CSGGDRRSGANVLTF
TGCAGCGGGGGGGACAGGCGCTCTGGGGCCAACGTCCTGACTTTC
>NA|TRBV5-1|NA|TRBJ1-4
CASCVDEKLFF
TGCGCCAGCTGCGTAGATGAAAAACTGTTTTTT
>NA|TRBV30|TRBD1|TRBJ1-3
CACSLLDRAVDTIYF
TGTGCCTGCTCGCTCCTGGACAGGGCTGTTGACACCATATATTTT
>NA|TRBV6-5|NA|TRBJ2-1
CASSYRLDSYNEQFF
TGTGCCAGCAGTTACCGGTTGGACTCCTACAATGAGCAGTTCTTC
>NA|TRBV2|NA|TRBJ1-4
CASIRIRTNEKLFF
TGTGCCAGCATAAGAATTCGGACTAATGAAAAACTGTTTTTT
>NA|TRBV6-5|TRBD2|TRBJ2-3
CASTRTSGRTDTQYF
TGTGCCAGCACCAGGACTAGCGGGAGGACAGATACGCAGTATTTT
>NA|TRBV5-6|TRBD1|TRBJ2-1
CASSKVGGNSYNEQFF
TGTGCCAGCAGCAAAGTAGGGGGCAATTCCTACAATGAGCAGTTCTTC
>NA|TRBV10-3|TRBD1|TRBJ1-1
CAIRGTGILNTEAFF
TGTGCCATCAGGGGGACAGGGATACTGAACACTGAAGCTTTCTTT
>once|TRBV2|TRBD2|TRBJ2-7
CASRATGTSGSTGYF
TGTGCCAGCAGAGCGACCGGGACTAGCGGGAGCACGGGGTACTTC
>NA|TRBV27|TRBD1|TRBJ2-7
CASSRQGNSYEQYF
TGTGCCAGCAGTCGACAGGGGAACTCCTACGAGCAGTACTTC
>NA|TRBV27|TRBD1|TRBJ2-5
CASSRSAGGTQTQYF
TGTGCCAGCTCCCGGTCGGCAGGGGGCACGCAGACCCAGTACTTC
>NA|TRBV30|NA|TRBJ1-2
CASRFRDIEGYTF
TGTGCCTCTCGATTCCGGGACATAGAAGGCTACACCTTC
>NA|TRBV6-5|TRBD1|TRBJ1-1
CASSFDYGTGHTEAFF
TGTGCCAGCAGTTTTGATTACGGGACAGGGCACACTGAAGCTTTCTTT
>NA|TRBV5-6|NA|TRBJ1-3
CASSLGVSGNTIYF
TGTGCCAGCAGCTTGGGGGTATCTGGAAACACCATATATTTT
>NA|TRBV6-5|TRBD2|TRBJ2-7
CASSTGGGAPYEQYF
TGTGCCAGCTCAACGGGCGGGGGGGCCCCCTACGAGCAGTACTTC
>NA|TRBV2|TRBD2|TRBJ2-2
CASTKAPGLNTGELFF
TGTGCCAGCACGAAAGCGCCGGGACTAAACACCGGGGAGCTGTTTTTT
>NA|TRBV30|TRBD2|TRBJ2-5
CAWSGLAARETQYF
TGTGCCTGGAGTGGACTAGCGGCAAGAGAGACCCAGTACTTC
>once|TRBV6-4|TRBD1|TRBJ2-3
CASRPGTGATDTQYF
TGTGCCAGCAGACCCGGGACAGGGGCCACAGATACGCAGTATTTT
>NA|TRBV2|TRBD1|TRBJ1-2
CASQGASGYTF
TGTGCCTCACAGGGGGCGAGCGGCTACACCTTC
>NA|TRBV11-2|TRBD1|TRBJ1-2
CASSLPTGGVGYTF
TGTGCCAGCAGCTTACCAACAGGGGGCGTTGGCTACACCTTC
>NA|TRBV6-1|NA|TRBJ1-3
CASSERPSGNTIYF
TGTGCCAGCAGTGAGAGACCCTCTGGAAACACCATATATTTT
>NA|TRBV2|NA|TRBJ2-7
CASTDGGSYEQYF
TGTGCCAGCACTGACGGGGGCTCCTACGAGCAGTACTTC
>NA|TRBV11-2|NA|TRBJ1-1
CASSLAGREAFF
TGTGCCAGCAGCTTAGCGGGACGGGAAGCTTTCTTT
>NA|TRBV7-7|TRBD2|TRBJ2-1
CASSPSGGSYNEQFF
TGTGCTAGCAGCCCTAGCGGGGGGTCGTACAATGAGCAGTTCTTC